The 28 T cell receptor beta chains below were found in one sample sequenced in a study of immune heterogeneity within non-small cell lung tumors. The authors used roughly 600 ng of bulk tumor genomic DNA per sample as template. Several widely spaced biopsies per primary tumor were taken during surgery. Curative surgery was performed on patients who had untreated, newly diagnosed non-small cell lung cancer. It was with 32 V and 13 J primers that multiplex PCR amplified TCR beta CDR3. In TCRdb, the multiplex PCR reads were re-called with MiXCR into one record per CDR3 protein. The table includes 20,000 or so distinct CDR3 sequences, about 30% detected once. Sequencing used lung tumor tissue. The receptors stem from a man aged 35 to 55 with non-small cell lung cancer.

At least ten counts were recorded for this clonotype. The rearrangement uses TRBV19 and TRBJ2-2; TRBD2 is a possible D gene (5 bases). The germline V gene encodes CDR1 LNHDA and CDR2 SQIVND (reference sequence). The CDR3 extends over 15 amino acids. V was pared by 7 bases and J by 2 bases, with 14 bases between. The CDR3 sequence is CASTGIGVNTGELFF. The DNA of the CDR3 is TGTGCCAGTACCGGGATCGGGGTTAACACCGGGGAGCTGTTTTTT.

The rearrangement joins TRBV12-3 or TRBV12-4 to TRBJ2-2; TRBD2 aligns across 7 bases. This CDR3 has 13 amino acids. With 3 bases clipped from V and 5 bases from J, the junction kept 0 bases outside the gene matches. Written as DNA, the CDR3 is TGTGCCAGCAGTTTCGGGGGGACCGGGGAGCTGTTTTTT. Its protein is CASSFGGTGELFF.

This clonotype was counted at least ten times. The junction departs from the called germline gene at one end, perhaps through a read error. V is TRBV24-1 and J is TRBJ2-7; possible D gene TRBD1, 8 bases. Germline V gene lookup returns CDR1 KGHDR and CDR2 SFDVKD. The CDR3 length is 15 residues. This CDR3 reads CATSESNRGLAGLHF. In nucleotides, the CDR3 is TGTGCCACCAGTGAATCAAACAGGGGGTTAGCGGGTCTGCACTTC.

In DNA, the CDR3 is TGTGCCAGCACAGGGGCCCACGAGCAGTACTTC. The encoded protein is CASTGAHEQYF. The chain combines TRBV25-1 with TRBJ2-7; possible D gene TRBD1, 6 bases. Germline V gene data show CDR1 as MGHDK and CDR2 as SYGVNS. There are 11 residues in the CDR3. V was pared by 7 bases and J by 5 bases, with 9 bases between.

In this sample, this clonotype turned up many times. The chain joins TRBV20-1 to TRBJ1-1; D possibly corresponds to TRBD1 (6 bases). The CDR3 sequence is 12 residues long. The germline V and J ends were trimmed by 3 bases and 4 bases, with 9 bases remaining between them. In germline, CDR1 is DFQATT, CDR2 SNEGSKA (reference sequence). The DNA for the CDR3 is TGCAGTGCTAGTGCAGGGGCCACTGAAGCTTTCTTT. The encoded protein is CSASAGATEAFF.

This clonotype has just a few counts. The chain combines TRBV5-1 with TRBJ2-2; no reliable D call. The CDR3 sequence is 15 residues long. Germline loops: CDR1 SGHRS, CDR2 YFSETQ. The V end lost 1 base, the J end lost 3 bases, and 10 bases lay between the germline ends. In DNA form, the CDR3 reads TGCGCCAGCAGCTTGTACGGGCCGGACACCGGGGAGCTGTTTTTT. This codes for CASSLYGPDTGELFF.

The chain joins TRBV7-8 to TRBJ1-1, with D perhaps matching TRBD1 (5 bases). V was shortened by 5 bases and J by 0 bases, with 13 bases between the two germline ends. The CDR3 loop spans 15 amino acids. In germline, CDR1 is SGHVS, CDR2 FQNEAQ. CDR3 coding DNA: TGTGCCAGCAGCCCCTTGGGGGGTATGAACACTGAAGCTTTCTTT. Its protein is CASSPLGGMNTEAFF.

This chain uses TRBV11-2 with TRBJ2-2; 7 bases match TRBD1. The length of the CDR3 is 13 residues. CDR1 is SGHAT and CDR2 is FQNNGV in the germline V gene. Trimming cost V 8 bases and J 6 bases; bases outside gene matches: 6. The CDR3 DNA reads TGTGCCAGCGGACAGGTCTCGGCCGGGGAGCTGTTTTTT. This translates into CASGQVSAGELFF.

About this clonotype itself: A read error is possible here, since a much larger clone lies one base away. This chain connects TRBV6-1 to TRBJ2-7; a possible D gene is TRBD1 (5 bases). Per germline, CDR1 MNHNS and CDR2 SASEGT. Trimming left V 9 bases short and J 7 bases short, with 16 bases between. The CDR3 is 12 amino acids. DNA of the CDR3: TGTGCCAGTGGTTTTGGGGCGACGGAGCAGTACTTC. Protein sequence: CASGFGATEQYF.

This clonotype was detected ten times or more. J is TRBJ2-1 and V is TRBV19, with TRBD2 as a possible D gene (5 bases). CDR1 and CDR2 from the germline V gene are LNHDA and SQIVND (reference sequence). This CDR3 has 15 amino acids. V gave up 5 bases and J gave up 9 bases, with 20 bases separating them. The CDR3 DNA sequence: TGTGCCAGTAGTCCCCTTAAGGGAGCATGGACTGAGCAGTTCTTC. Its translation is CASSPLKGAWTEQFF.

Ten or more counts support this clonotype. The V gene is TRBV6-1, the J gene TRBJ1-2; D gene ambiguous. The CDR3 runs to 13 residues. Trimming removed 7 bases from V and 8 bases from J, with 17 bases in between. Germline V gives CDR1 MNHNS, CDR2 SASEGT. CDR3 DNA sequence: TGTGCCAGCAAGTTCCGCCCTTATGTAGGCTACACCTTC. This gives the protein CASKFRPYVGYTF.

This clonotype was seen at least ten times. The chain links TRBV6-1 to TRBJ1-5, with 7 bases matching TRBD1. Germline CDR1 and CDR2: MNHNS and SASEGT. This CDR3 spans 14 amino acids. After removal of 6 bases from V and 4 bases from J, the junction contained 6 bases not matched to a gene. In nucleotides, the CDR3 is TGTGCCAGCAGCCGGGACAGAGGGAATCAGCCCCAGCATTTT. Protein sequence: CASSRDRGNQPQHF.

This clonotype was observed at least ten times. V is TRBV12-3 or TRBV12-4 and J is TRBJ1-1; D might be TRBD1 (5 bases). The CDR3 totals 13 residues. Trimming took 5 bases from V and 3 from J, leaving 10 bases between them. This chain's CDR3 is CASSPEGDTEAFF. The CDR3 nucleotides are TGTGCCAGCAGTCCGGAAGGGGACACTGAAGCTTTCTTT.

This clonotype has just a few counts. The V gene is TRBV27, the J gene TRBJ2-1; tentative D call: TRBD2 (6 bases). Trimming left V 4 bases short and J 5 bases short, with 9 bases between. CDR3 length: 13 amino acids. Germline V CDR1 and CDR2: MNHEY, SMNVEV (reference sequence). The CDR3 DNA reads as TGTGCCAGCAGTTGGGGGGAAAACAATGAGCAGTTCTTC. Its protein product is CASSWGENNEQFF.

Details on this clonotype: A read error is possible here, since a much larger clone lies one base away. J is TRBJ2-7 and V is TRBV6-1, with TRBD2 as a possible D gene (6 bases). This CDR3 region has 13 residues. The V gene's germline CDR1 is MNHNS and CDR2 SASEGT. CDR3: CVSSETGLSEQYF. CDR3 DNA: TGTGTCAGCAGTGAAACGGGACTGTCCGAGCAGTACTTC.

This clonotype was seen many times. The CDR3 does not end in the conserved phenylalanine or tryptophan, so this is likely a read error. It is unclear where the CDR3 begins or ends on the DNA, so no DNA is shown, and the CDR3 is as TCRdb lists it. This rearrangement joins TRBV2 to TRBJ2-4; the table assigns TRBD2, which was not confirmed against the DNA. The CDR3 length equals 12 residues, ends included. Germline loops: CDR1 SNHLY, CDR2 FYNNEI. The CDR3 here is CASSSDAGLSVV.

A note on this clonotype: One base away lies a much larger clone, so this may be a sequencing read error. The CDR3 DNA reads TGTGCCAGCAGCTACATGGATGTGGGCAATCAGCCCCAGCATTTT. Its translation is CASSYMDVGNQPQHF. The genes are TRBV6-9 and TRBJ1-5, with D unclear. The germline CDR1 and CDR2 sequences are MNHGY and SVAAGI. The ends were cut back, 6 bases at V and 2 bases at J, with 14 bases in the middle. This CDR3 is 15 amino acids long.

V and J are TRBV2 and TRBJ2-5; D not resolved. The V gene lost 4 bases and the J gene lost 7 bases, with 4 bases spanning the gap. The CDR3 has 10 amino acids. Germline CDR1 SNHLY, CDR2 FYNNEI. CDR3 bases: TGTGCCAGCAGTGTCGGGACCCAGTACTTC. Translation gives CASSVGTQYF.

This rearrangement joins TRBV7-2 to TRBJ2-1, with D tentatively TRBD1 or TRBD2 (6 bases each). This CDR3 comprises 16 residues. Deletions cut 5 bases from V and 1 base from J, with 15 bases between. Per the germline V gene, CDR1 is SGHTA and CDR2 is FQGNSA. CDR3 amino acids: CASSTPRGGSYNEQFF. DNA of the CDR3: TGTGCCAGCAGCACTCCAAGAGGGGGGTCCTACAATGAGCAGTTCTTC.

This clonotype appeared many times. This CDR3 is CASRGFGSYEQYF. As DNA, the CDR3 is TGTGCCAGCAGGGGTTTCGGGTCCTACGAGCAGTACTTC. The chain has TRBV11-3 and TRBJ2-7; D call uncertain. CDR3 length: 13 residues. Germline CDR1 and CDR2: SGHNT and YENEEA. Trimming shortened V by 6 bases and J by 1 base, and 10 bases separated the two germline ends.

As regards this clonotype: A read error may produce the germline difference seen at one junction end. The V gene is TRBV7-9, the J gene TRBJ2-5; 7 nucleotides agree with TRBD1. The CDR3 loop spans 13 amino acids. Germline values: CDR1 SEHNR, CDR2 FQNEAQ (reference sequence). The CDR3 nucleotides are TGTGACAGCAGCAGGGGACAGTGGGAGACCCAGTACTTC. Its translation: CDSSRGQWETQYF.

By its share, this clonotype is medium-sized. Compared with germline, one end of the junction differs, possibly owing to a read error. As DNA, the CDR3 is TGTGCCAGCACGAGTAGGACAGGGGGCAAGCAGGTCTTC. Translation: CASTSRTGGKQVF. The chain recombines TRBV2 with TRBJ1-2; 11 bases agree with TRBD1. In germline, CDR1 is SNHLY, CDR2 FYNNEI. The CDR3 length is 13 residues.

A note on this clonotype: This could be a read error, since a much larger clone is one nucleotide away. This chain uses TRBV10-1 with TRBJ2-1; D ambiguous. CDR3 size: 16 residues. Germline-derived CDR1 and CDR2 are WNHNN and SYGVQD (reference sequence). The CDR3 DNA reads as TGCGCCAGCAGTGAGTCCATTAAGCCGGGCGTCAATGAGAAGTTCTTC. This gives the protein CASSESIKPGVNEKFF.

This clonotype is medium-sized by share. The chain recombines TRBV9 with TRBJ1-6; TRBD1 is a possible D gene (6 bases). The length of the CDR3 is 14 residues. Trimming stripped 4 bases from V and 5 bases from J, with 10 bases between. Germline CDR1 SGDLS, CDR2 YYNGEE. CDR3 in amino acids: CASSPDRNNSPLHF. In nucleotides, the CDR3 is TGTGCCAGCAGCCCAGACAGGAATAATTCACCCCTCCACTTT.

This clonotype was picked up a small number of times. The chain carries TRBV6-2 or TRBV6-3 and TRBJ2-4, with 10 bases identical to TRBD2. The CDR3 contains 20 residues. Germline CDR1 MNHEY, CDR2 SVGEGT. J was trimmed by 9 bases and V by 0 bases; bases with no gene match: 20. In DNA, the CDR3 is TGTGCCAGCAGTTACTCGACTGTATCAGCGGGAGGGCCCTCTTTTGGCATTCAGTACTTC. Amino acids: CASSYSTVSAGGPSFGIQYF.

Points on this clonotype: A much larger clone lies one base from this, so it may be a read error. This chain connects TRBV20-1 to TRBJ1-6; perhaps TRBD1 as D (5 bases). V lost 6 bases and J lost 8, with 17 bases in between. CDR3 size: 14 residues. Looked up from germline, CDR1 is DFQATT and CDR2 is SNEGSKA (reference sequence). CDR3: CSAPTGPTDSPLHF. CDR3 bases: TGCAGTGCCCCGACGGGACCCACGGATTCACCCCTCCACTTT.

In this sample, this clonotype turned up many times. The V gene is TRBV29-1, the J gene TRBJ1-2; unclear D gene. Germline loops: CDR1 SQVTM, CDR2 ANQGSEA. This CDR3 comprises 13 residues. Trimming took 0 bases from V and 3 from J, leaving 8 bases between them. CDR3 sequence: CSVEDLKDYGYTF. The CDR3 DNA sequence: TGCAGCGTTGAAGATCTTAAAGACTATGGCTACACCTTC.

A remark on this clonotype: The junction does not match germline at one end; this may be a read error. The CDR3 sequence is CASREVETHYF. The CDR3 region has the DNA TGTGCCAGCCGGGAGGTTGAGACCCACTACTTC. The chain employs TRBV10-3 and TRBJ2-5, with 7 positions matching TRBD2. Germline values: CDR1 ENHRY, CDR2 SYGVKD. This CDR3 contains 11 residues.